The entry below gives a single T cell receptor (beta chain) sequence along with its context. TCRdb's table, derived via immunoSEQ multiplex PCR, lists solely in-frame clones and lacks some. The table lists approximately 150,000 clones, roughly 95% of them singletons. The sample comes from a study of control samples from healthy donors and cancer patients. Trimming took off 5 bases at V and 2 bases at J, with 14 bases between the two ends. The germline gives CDR1 KGHDR, CDR2 SFDVKD. This CDR3 has 15 amino acids. Sequencing used blood. The receptor comes from a woman in her 30s in good health. J is TRBJ1-1 and V is TRBV24-1; tentatively, D is TRBD1 (5 bases). CDR3 sequence reads: CATSGSGTENTEAFF. The CDR3 DNA reads TGTGCCACCAGTGGGAGCGGGACGGAAAACACTGAAGCTTTCTTT.